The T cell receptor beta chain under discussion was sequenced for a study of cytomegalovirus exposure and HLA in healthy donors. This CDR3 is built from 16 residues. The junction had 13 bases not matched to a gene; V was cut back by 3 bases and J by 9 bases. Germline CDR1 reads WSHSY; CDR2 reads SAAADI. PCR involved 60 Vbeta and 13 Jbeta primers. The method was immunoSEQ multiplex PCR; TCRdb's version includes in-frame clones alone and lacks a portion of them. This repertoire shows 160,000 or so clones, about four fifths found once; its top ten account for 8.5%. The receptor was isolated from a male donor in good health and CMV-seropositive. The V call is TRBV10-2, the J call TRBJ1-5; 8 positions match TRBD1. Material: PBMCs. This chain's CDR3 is CASSDMDRAVRRPQHF. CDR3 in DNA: TGCGCCAGCAGTGACATGGACAGGGCCGTCCGGAGGCCCCAGCATTTT.